The rows below give T cell receptor beta chains drawn from one sample of a study of T cell clones after liver transplantation. Some clones are missing from TCRdb's copy, which holds only in-frame ones; the method was immunoSEQ multiplex PCR. This sample carries about 47,000 clones, roughly nine tenths of them seen once, and the ten largest clones take over 13%. This specimen consisted of CD8+ T cells from blood, obtained 12 months after liver transplant. These receptors were collected from a human patient who received a liver transplant. The graft donor may account for some of the T cells. The CDR3 runs from the conserved cysteine through the conserved F or W. Fields, in order: CDR3 length, D gene, J gene, clone size, V gene, CDR3 DNA, CDR3 protein. D genes are given only for firm matches. Expanded clones get a size class; other rows say once, few or many, or leave the size out.

15 . TRBJ2-7 . TRBV6-5 TGTGCCAGCAGGAAGGACTCTTCCTACTCCTACGAGCAGTACTTC CASRKDSSYSYEQYF
13 . TRBJ1-2 . TRBV4-1 TGCGCCAGCAGCCATGGCAGGGGTAGTGGCTACACCTTC CASSHGRGSGYTF
12 . TRBJ1-1 . TRBV19 TGTGCCAGTAATTGGTTTGGCACTGAAGCTTTCTTT CASNWFGTEAFF
15 . TRBJ1-1 . TRBV7-9 TGTGCCAGCAGCCCTGACGTAAATTCGAACACTGAAGCTTTCTTT CASSPDVNSNTEAFF
12 TRBD2 TRBJ2-7 . TRBV29-1 TGCAGCGCCCAAAGCGGGAGGGGAGAGCAGTACTTC CSAQSGRGEQYF
17 . TRBJ2-7 . TRBV28 TGTGCCAGCAGCCCTAGTCGGCATCAGCGGACGGTCTACGAGCAGTACTTC CASSPSRHQRTVYEQYF
12 . TRBJ2-7 . TRBV6-5 TGTGCCAGCACTACACTAAACGGCGAGCAGTACTTC CASTTLNGEQYF
14 TRBD1 TRBJ1-2 few TRBV5-4 TGTGCCAGCAGCCAAGACAGGGCGACCTATGGCTACACCTTC CASSQDRATYGYTF
13 TRBD2 TRBJ2-7 . TRBV27 TGTGCCAGCAGTTTAGCGGGAGGGTCCGAGCAGTACTTC CASSLAGGSEQYF
15 . TRBJ1-2 . TRBV11-2 TGTGCCAGCAGCTTAACCGTAAACGGAGGCTATGGCTACACCTTC CASSLTVNGGYGYTF
18 TRBD2 TRBJ2-3 once TRBV7-9 TGTGCCAGCAGGGAACTAGCGGGAGGCCCTTTGAGCACAGATACGCAGTATTTT CASRELAGGPLSTDTQYF
14 . TRBJ2-7 . TRBV7-9 TGTGCCAGCAGCTTAGGTGAGGGGCCCTACGAGCAGTACTTC CASSLGEGPYEQYF
11 . TRBJ2-3 . TRBV19 TGTGCCATCGCCAGTGGGAATACGCAGTATTTT CAIASGNTQYF
11 . TRBJ1-3 . TRBV9 TGTGCCAGCAGGGGAGGAAACACCATATATTTT CASRGGNTIYF
19 TRBD1 TRBJ1-2 . TRBV29-1 TGCAGCGTTGAAGATAGTGTAAGGACAGGGGGCGTCTATAACTATGGCTACACCTTC CSVEDSVRTGGVYNYGYTF
13 . TRBJ2-1 . TRBV4-1 TGCGCCAGCAGCCAAGACGGCCTCTCTTGGCAGTTCTTC CASSQDGLSWQFF
13 . TRBJ2-7 . TRBV28 TGTGCCAGCAGTTCCCGCTTAAGCCACGAGCAGTACTTC CASSSRLSHEQYF
9 . TRBJ1-2 . TRBV20-1 TGCAGTGCTAACTATGGCTACACCTTC CSANYGYTF
14 . TRBJ2-1 . TRBV29-1 TGCAGCGTTGAAGATTTAGAGGGCTACAATGAGCAGTTCTTC CSVEDLEGYNEQFF
14 . TRBJ1-5 . TRBV2 TGTGCCAGCACCCCAGGGTTAGGAAATCAGCCCCAGCATTTT CASTPGLGNQPQHF
18 TRBD2 TRBJ2-7 . TRBV11-2 TGTGCCAGCAGCTTAGTGGGACTAGCGGGAGCGGGGTACTACGAGCAGTACTTC CASSLVGLAGAGYYEQYF
15 . TRBJ2-1 . TRBV19 TGTGCCAGTAGTCCAACAGGTAGCTCCTACAATGAGCAGTTCTTC CASSPTGSSYNEQFF